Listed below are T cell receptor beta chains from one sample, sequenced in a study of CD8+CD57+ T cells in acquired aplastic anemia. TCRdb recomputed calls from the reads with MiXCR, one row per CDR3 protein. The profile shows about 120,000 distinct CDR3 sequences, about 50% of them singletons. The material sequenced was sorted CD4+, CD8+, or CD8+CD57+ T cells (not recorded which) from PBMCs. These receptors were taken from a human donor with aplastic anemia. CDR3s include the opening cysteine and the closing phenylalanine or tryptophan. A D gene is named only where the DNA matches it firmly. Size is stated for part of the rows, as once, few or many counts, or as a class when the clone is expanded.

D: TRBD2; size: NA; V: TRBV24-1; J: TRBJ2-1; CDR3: CATSGAGVRNEQFF; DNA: TGTGCCACCAGTGGAGCGGGAGTAAGGAATGAGCAGTTCTTC
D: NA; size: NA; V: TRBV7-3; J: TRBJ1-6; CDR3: CASSLHPTANNSPLHF; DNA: TGTGCCAGCAGCCTCCACCCGACAGCCAATAATTCACCCCTCCACTTT
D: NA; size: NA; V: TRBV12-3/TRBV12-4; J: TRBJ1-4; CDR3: CASSPIKGEKLFF; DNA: TGTGCCAGCAGCCCTATTAAGGGAGAAAAACTGTTTTTT
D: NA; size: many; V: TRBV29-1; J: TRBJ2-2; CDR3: CSVRGTQANTGELFF; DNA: TGCAGCGTTCGGGGTACACAGGCGAACACCGGGGAGCTGTTTTTT
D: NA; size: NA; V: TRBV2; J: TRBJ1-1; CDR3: CAAGGPNTEAFF; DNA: TGTGCCGCGGGGGGACCGAACACTGAAGCTTTCTTT
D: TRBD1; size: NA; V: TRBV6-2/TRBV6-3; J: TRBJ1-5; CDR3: CASSYTDRGGRQPQHF; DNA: TGTGCCAGCAGTTACACGGACAGGGGAGGAAGACAGCCCCAGCATTTT
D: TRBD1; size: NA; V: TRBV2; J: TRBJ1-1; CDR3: CASSKGGGGTEAFF; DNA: TGTGCCAGCAGTAAAGGGGGCGGCGGCACTGAAGCTTTCTTT
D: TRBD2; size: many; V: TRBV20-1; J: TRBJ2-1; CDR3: CSAEGLAESYNEQFF; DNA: TGCAGTGCGGAGGGACTAGCGGAATCCTACAATGAGCAGTTCTTC
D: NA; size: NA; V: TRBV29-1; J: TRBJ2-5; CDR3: CSVNRWGEETQYF; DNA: TGCAGCGTGAACCGATGGGGGGAAGAGACCCAGTACTTC
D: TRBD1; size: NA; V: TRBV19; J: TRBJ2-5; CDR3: CASSAGQGPQTQYF; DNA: TGTGCCAGTAGTGCCGGACAGGGGCCACAGACCCAGTACTTC
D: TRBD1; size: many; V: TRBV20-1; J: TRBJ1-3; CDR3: CSARDLLRTGEGGNTIYF; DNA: TGCAGTGCTAGAGATCTTTTACGGACAGGGGAAGGTGGAAACACCATATATTTT
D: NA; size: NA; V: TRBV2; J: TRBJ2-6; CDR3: CASGRGGGANVLTF; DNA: TGTGCCAGCGGGCGGGGCGGGGGGGCCAACGTCCTGACTTTC
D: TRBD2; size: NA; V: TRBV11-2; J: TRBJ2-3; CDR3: CASSFIAGGTDTQYF; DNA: TGTGCCAGCAGCTTTATAGCGGGGGGCACAGATACGCAGTATTTT
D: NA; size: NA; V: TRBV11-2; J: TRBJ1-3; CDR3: CASSLGWNRQVSGNTIYF; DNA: TGTGCCAGCAGCTTAGGGTGGAACCGACAGGTCTCTGGAAACACCATATATTTT
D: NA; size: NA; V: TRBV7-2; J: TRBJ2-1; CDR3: CASSLVPAYEQFF; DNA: TGTGCCAGCAGCTTAGTTCCGGCCTATGAGCAGTTCTTC
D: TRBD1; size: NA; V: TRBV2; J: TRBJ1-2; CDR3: CVSFRDRGGYTF; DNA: TGTGTCAGCTTCCGGGACAGGGGAGGCTACACCTTC
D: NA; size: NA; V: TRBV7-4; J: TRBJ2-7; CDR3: CAGSRSSYEQYF; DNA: TGTGCCGGATCCCGGAGCTCCTACGAGCAGTACTTC
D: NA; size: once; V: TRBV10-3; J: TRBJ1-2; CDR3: CAIRGDTTNLEGYTF; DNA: TGTGCCATCAGGGGAGATACGACAAATTTGGAAGGCTACACCTTC
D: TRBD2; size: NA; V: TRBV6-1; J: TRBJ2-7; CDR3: CASSGRGSSYEQYF; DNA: TGTGCCAGCAGTGGACGCGGGAGCTCCTACGAGCAGTACTTC
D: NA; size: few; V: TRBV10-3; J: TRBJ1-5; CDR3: CAIHDRPDQPQHF; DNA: TGTGCCATCCATGACAGGCCCGATCAGCCCCAGCATTTT
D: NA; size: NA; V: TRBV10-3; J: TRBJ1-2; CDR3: CAISDFQGTYGYTF; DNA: TGTGCCATCAGTGATTTTCAGGGGACCTATGGCTACACCTTC
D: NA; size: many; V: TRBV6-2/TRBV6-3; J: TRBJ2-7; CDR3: CASTFLPDEQYF; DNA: TGTGCCAGCACTTTCCTCCCGGACGAGCAGTACTTC
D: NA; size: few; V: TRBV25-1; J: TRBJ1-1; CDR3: CASMDSPMNTEAFF; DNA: TGTGCCAGCATGGACAGCCCCATGAACACTGAAGCTTTCTTT
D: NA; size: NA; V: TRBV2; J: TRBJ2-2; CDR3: CASSLLAATTGELFF; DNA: TGTGCCAGCAGCTTGTTAGCGGCGACAACCGGGGAGCTGTTTTTT
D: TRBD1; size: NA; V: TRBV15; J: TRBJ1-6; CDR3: CATARQGHNSPLHF; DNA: TGTGCCACAGCCAGACAGGGACATAATTCACCCCTCCACTTT
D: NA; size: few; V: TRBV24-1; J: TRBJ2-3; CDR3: CATSDARTVPDTQYF; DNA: TGTGCCACCAGTGACGCGAGGACGGTCCCAGATACGCAGTATTTT
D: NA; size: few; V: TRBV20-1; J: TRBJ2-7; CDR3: CSARGGGPSSYEQYF; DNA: TGCAGTGCTAGAGGGGGGGGCCCAAGCTCCTACGAGCAGTACTTC
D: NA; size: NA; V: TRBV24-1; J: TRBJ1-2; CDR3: CATSDFGYGYTF; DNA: TGTGCCACCAGTGATTTCGGTTATGGCTACACCTTC
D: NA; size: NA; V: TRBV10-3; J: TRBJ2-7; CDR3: CATEGPDRWNEQYF; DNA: TGTGCCACCGAAGGCCCTGACAGGTGGAACGAGCAGTACTTC
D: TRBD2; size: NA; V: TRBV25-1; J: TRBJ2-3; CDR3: CASSTSGGGDTQYF; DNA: TGTGCCAGCAGTACTAGCGGGGGGGGAGATACGCAGTATTTT
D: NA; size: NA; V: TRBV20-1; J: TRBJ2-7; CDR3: CSAPGRLEQYF; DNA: TGCAGTGCGCCCGGTCGGCTAGAGCAGTACTTC
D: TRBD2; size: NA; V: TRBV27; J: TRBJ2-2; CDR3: CASSFGLAGANTGELFF; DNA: TGTGCCAGCAGTTTCGGACTAGCGGGAGCTAACACCGGGGAGCTGTTTTTT
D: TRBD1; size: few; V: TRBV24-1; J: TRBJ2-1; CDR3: CATSDATGTGAYNEQFF; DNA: TGTGCCACCAGTGATGCTACCGGGACAGGGGCCTACAATGAGCAGTTCTTC
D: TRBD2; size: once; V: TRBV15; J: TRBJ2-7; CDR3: CATSRDREGSEEQYF; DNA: TGTGCCACCAGCAGAGATCGGGAGGGTTCTGAAGAGCAGTACTTC
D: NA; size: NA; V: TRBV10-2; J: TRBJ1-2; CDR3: CASSESVDYGYTF; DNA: TGCGCCAGCAGTGAGTCGGTGGATTATGGCTACACCTTC
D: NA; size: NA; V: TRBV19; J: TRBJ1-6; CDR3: CASSTRGLLHF; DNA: TGTGCCAGTAGTACGAGAGGACTCCTCCACTTT
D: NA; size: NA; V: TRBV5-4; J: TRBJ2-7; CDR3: CASSLAGFYEQYF; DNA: TGTGCCAGCAGCTTGGCCGGGTTCTACGAGCAGTACTTC
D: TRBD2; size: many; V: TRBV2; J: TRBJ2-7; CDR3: CASTLAGEGYEQYF; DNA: TGTGCCAGCACGCTAGCGGGGGAGGGCTACGAGCAGTACTTC
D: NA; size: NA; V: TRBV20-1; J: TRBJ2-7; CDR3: CSARDRGGTYEQCF; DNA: TGCAGTGCTAGAGATAGGGGCGGGACCTACGAGCAGTGCTTT
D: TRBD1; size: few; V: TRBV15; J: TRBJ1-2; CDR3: CATSRDMVQGLDGYTF; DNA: TGTGCCACCAGCAGAGATATGGTACAGGGGTTGGATGGCTACACCTTC
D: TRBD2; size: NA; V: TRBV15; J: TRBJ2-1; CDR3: CATSDSQPGLAYNEQFF; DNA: TGTGCCACCAGTGATTCACAACCGGGACTAGCCTACAATGAGCAGTTCTTC
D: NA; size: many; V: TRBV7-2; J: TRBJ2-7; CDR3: CASSLGLTNSYEQYF; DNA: TGTGCCAGCAGCTTAGGCCTTACCAACTCCTACGAGCAGTACTTC
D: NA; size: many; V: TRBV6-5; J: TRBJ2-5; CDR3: CASSYFSQGMETQYF; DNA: TGTGCCAGCAGTTACTTTTCCCAGGGGATGGAGACCCAGTACTTC